The 5 T cell receptor beta chains reported below all come from one sample, sequenced in a study of T cells in localized non-small cell lung cancer. Using immunoSEQ multiplex PCR, the repertoire was profiled, and TCRdb retains in-frame clones only, with some absent. Of 60,000 to 75,000 clones listed, around 81% are singletons. The specimen was PBMCs, collected before any cancer treatment. The receptor set was obtained from a man aged 40 to 70 with stage II lung adenocarcinoma.

There are a few counts of this clone. The chain combines TRBV15 with TRBJ2-7; the match to TRBD2 covers 12 bases. This CDR3 has 16 residues. Per germline, CDR1 LNHNV and CDR2 YYDKDF (reference sequence). After removal of 0 bases from V and 4 bases from J, the junction contained 4 bases not matched to a gene. CDR3 amino acids: CATSRDRTSGIYEQYF. In nucleotides, the CDR3 is TGTGCCACCAGCAGAGATCGGACTAGCGGGATTTACGAGCAGTACTTC.

The rearrangement joins TRBV14 to TRBJ2-1; D is unresolved. The CDR3 length is 11 residues. Trimming removed 4 bases from V and 7 bases from J, with 5 bases in between. Germline V gene data show CDR1 as SGHDN and CDR2 as FVKESK. CDR3 residues: CASSRWNEQFF. The DNA of the CDR3 is TGTGCCAGCAGCCGGTGGAATGAGCAGTTCTTC.

The chain has TRBV7-3 and TRBJ2-1, with 9 nucleotides matching TRBD1. The CDR3 extends over 15 amino acids. CDR1 is SGHTA, CDR2 FQGTGA, per germline. With 5 bases clipped from V and 7 bases from J, the junction kept 9 bases outside the gene matches. This CDR3 is CASSHPQGARNEQFF. CDR3 coding DNA: TGTGCCAGCAGCCACCCACAGGGGGCGCGAAATGAGCAGTTCTTC.

J is TRBJ1-1 and V is TRBV7-8, with unresolved D. Trimming removed 5 bases from V and 0 bases from J, with 16 bases in between. The germline CDR1 and CDR2 sequences are SGHVS and FQNEAQ. The CDR3 contains 16 residues. The CDR3 loop is CASSLRAEAMNTEAFF. CDR3 in DNA: TGTGCCAGCAGCCTTAGAGCAGAGGCAATGAACACTGAAGCTTTCTTT.

This clone was observed a few times. The chain has TRBV4-1 and TRBJ2-7, with D possibly being TRBD2 (5 bases). This CDR3 region has 13 residues. Trimming removed 4 bases from V and 13 bases from J, with 20 bases in between. Per germline, CDR1 MGHRA and CDR2 YSYEKL. CDR3 nucleotide sequence: TGCGCCAGCAGCCGCCTCGTCGGGGAAATCCACTACTTC. Protein: CASSRLVGEIHYF.